This is a list of T cell receptor beta chains from one sample in a study of blood T cell repertoires in COVID-19. Clones were sequenced by immunoSEQ multiplex PCR, and TCRdb holds only the in-frame ones, with some missing. The sample carries tens of thousands of clones, about 80% recorded once. Source material: peripheral blood. Source of these receptors: a woman in her fifties or sixties with acute or convalescent COVID-19. Each CDR3 is given with its conserved first and last residue. D genes are given only for firm matches. For some rows the clone size is stated as once, few or many, or as a class when expanded; others skip it.

clone_size	v_call	d_call	j_call	cdr3_nt	cdr3_aa
.	TRBV2	.	TRBJ1-1	TGTGCCGGGCCCGGGACACATGAACACTCAGCTTTCTTT	CAGPGTHEHSAFF
.	TRBV5-4	TRBD1	TRBJ1-6	TGTGCCAGCAGTTGGGGACAGGGAGGAAATAATTCACCCCTCCACTTT	CASSWGQGGNNSPLHF
few	TRBV19	.	TRBJ1-5	TGTGCCAGTAGAACTCTACAGGGAACTTATAGCAATCAGCCCCAGCATTTT	CASRTLQGTYSNQPQHF
.	TRBV7-2	TRBD1	TRBJ2-1	TGTGCCAGCAGCCCTCGGGACAGCAGGCGAGTCGATGAGCAGTTCTTC	CASSPRDSRRVDEQFF
.	TRBV18	TRBD2	TRBJ2-3	TGTGCCAGCTCACCTCTAGCGGGGGGCACAGATACGCAGTATTTT	CASSPLAGGTDTQYF
.	TRBV5-1	TRBD1	TRBJ1-1	TGCGCCAGCAGCCCGGACAGGGCGAACACTGAAGCTTTCTTT	CASSPDRANTEAFF
once	TRBV6-5	TRBD1	TRBJ1-5	TGTGCCAGCAGCTTCCGGGACAGGGGCAATCAGCCCCAGCATTTT	CASSFRDRGNQPQHF
once	TRBV9	TRBD2	TRBJ2-3	TGTGCCAGCAGCGGTAGCGGGGGGCTCTATAGCACAGATACGCAGTATTTT	CASSGSGGLYSTDTQYF
.	TRBV7-9	TRBD1	TRBJ1-3	TGTGCCAGCAGCCAGGGACAGGCCTCTGGAAACACCATATATTTT	CASSQGQASGNTIYF
.	TRBV7-6	.	TRBJ2-1	TGTGCCAGCAGCCGCAGGGGAGCGAACAATGAGCAGTTCTTC	CASSRRGANNEQFF
.	TRBV9	TRBD1	TRBJ2-5	TGTGCCAGCAGCGTGCGGACAGGGGAAGAGACCCAGTACTTC	CASSVRTGEETQYF
once	TRBV14	TRBD2	TRBJ2-1	TGTGCCAGCAGCCAGGCAAGGACTAGCGGGGGGGCCCGGTACAATGAGCAGTTCTTC	CASSQARTSGGARYNEQFF
.	TRBV3-1/TRBV3-2	TRBD2	TRBJ2-5	TGTGCCAGCAGCCCCGGACTAGCGGGTATCCAAGAGACCCAGTACTTC	CASSPGLAGIQETQYF
.	TRBV19	TRBD1	TRBJ1-1	TGTGCCAGTAACTGGGGGACAGGGGACACTGAAGCTTTCTTT	CASNWGTGDTEAFF
once	TRBV5-1	TRBD1	TRBJ2-3	TGCGCCAGCAGCTACGCCGGGACAGGGGTATCGGATACGCAGTATTTT	CASSYAGTGVSDTQYF
.	TRBV5-6	.	TRBJ1-2	TGTGCCAGCAGCGCTCAGGGTAACTATGGCTACACCTTC	CASSAQGNYGYTF
few	TRBV7-6	.	TRBJ2-2	TGTGCCAGCAGCTCTGAGGCGGGCCCCCCCTCCGGGGAGCTGTTTTTT	CASSSEAGPPSGELFF
.	TRBV5-1	TRBD1	TRBJ1-6	TGCGCCAGCAGCCCTGACAGGGGACAGAATTCACCCCTCCACTTT	CASSPDRGQNSPLHF
.	TRBV2	TRBD1	TRBJ2-7	TGTGCCAGCATGGTCATAAAGGGGGCCGAGCAGTACTTC	CASMVIKGAEQYF
.	TRBV6-1	TRBD1	TRBJ1-5	TGTGCCAGCAGTGGGCCTCAGGTACAGGGGAGCAATCAGCCCCAGCATTTT	CASSGPQVQGSNQPQHF
.	TRBV11-3	.	TRBJ1-1	TGTGCCAGCAGCCTTTCTCTTTTCTTT	CASSLSLFF
.	TRBV5-1	TRBD1	TRBJ1-4	TGCGCCAGCAGCCGATGGGACAGGGGTGGGCCTAATGAAAAACTGTTTTTT	CASSRWDRGGPNEKLFF
.	TRBV11-2	.	TRBJ2-7	TGTGCCAGCAGCTTGTTGGCAGGGGATATGTACGAGCAGTACTTC	CASSLLAGDMYEQYF
.	TRBV6-5	.	TRBJ1-2	TGTGCCAGCAGTTTGACAGATAACTATGGCTACACCTTC	CASSLTDNYGYTF
.	TRBV6-5	TRBD2	TRBJ2-3	TGTGCCAGCAGTTACTCGGGGCGGGGGGGGACAGATACGCAGTATTTT	CASSYSGRGGTDTQYF
.	TRBV5-1	TRBD1	TRBJ1-1	TGCGCCAGCAGCAGGAGGGACAGCAACACTGAAGCTTTCTTT	CASSRRDSNTEAFF
.	TRBV29-1	TRBD1	TRBJ1-2	TGCAGCGTTGATCTTACAGGGGCGCAAGGTTCTGGCTACACCTTC	CSVDLTGAQGSGYTF
.	TRBV28	TRBD2	TRBJ2-3	TGTGCCAGCAGTTCGGGGGGTTCAGATACGCAGTATTTT	CASSSGGSDTQYF
.	TRBV15	TRBD2	TRBJ2-5	TGTGCCACCAGCGGTCGACTAGCCGAAGAGACCCAGTACTTC	CATSGRLAEETQYF
.	TRBV7-6	.	TRBJ1-1	TGTGCCAGCAGCAACGGACAGTTGAACACTGAAGCTTTCTTT	CASSNGQLNTEAFF
.	TRBV5-1	.	TRBJ1-2	TGCGCCAGCAGCTCATTGGAGGGAAGCTACACCTTC	CASSSLEGSYTF
.	TRBV9	TRBD1	TRBJ2-5	TGTGCCAGCAGCTCTCGGGGACAGCAAGAGACCCAGTACTTC	CASSSRGQQETQYF
.	TRBV6-2/TRBV6-3	TRBD1	TRBJ2-5	TGTGCCAGCAGTTACTCGAGCGGACAGGGGGCTAGGGGGTCCCGGGAGACCCAGTACTTC	CASSYSSGQGARGSRETQYF
.	TRBV13	.	TRBJ1-2	TGTGCCAGCAGCTTAGGGAACAGCCTATACTATGGCTACACCTTC	CASSLGNSLYYGYTF